This T cell receptor (beta chain) appears in the sequencing data of a study of T cell clonality in common variable immunodeficiency. Findings of the study overall: TCRbeta clonality was increased in CVID versus healthy controls. In common variable immunodeficiency, TCR beta chains reportedly carried fewer deletions and N-nucleotide insertions.

The ends lost 4 bases at V and 5 bases at J; junction bases unmatched: 8. Germline V gene sequence: CDR1 LNHDA, CDR2 SQIVND (reference sequence). The CDR3 consists of 15 residues. Sequencing input was equivalent genomic DNA from CVID and controls. Sequencing was performed with immunoSEQ multiplex PCR; in TCRdb, only in-frame clones are kept and a portion is missing. The sample holds tens of thousands of clones, and no clone turns up only once. This clone was counted a few times. Its target is not known. The CDR3 end falls 3 residues outside the read, so it is completed with the germline J gene. Sequencing was done on a sample of peripheral blood mononuclear cells. The chain links TRBV19 to TRBJ2-1, with 7 bases identical to TRBD2. The receptor comes from a human donor with common variable immunodeficiency. CDR3 region: CASSKNGLADNEQFF. The part of the CDR3 DNA that was read is TGTGCCAGTAGTAAAAACGGGCTAGCGGACAATGAG.